The clone carrying this TCR beta chain appeared a few times. Its antigen is unidentified. This CDR3 comprises 15 residues. Trimming removed 4 bases from V and 2 bases from J, with 18 bases in between. The germline V gene has CDR1 SQVTM and CDR2 ANQGSEA. Unique molecular identifiers were present on the cDNA, and a universal primer site came from template switching. TCRdb passed the 5' RACE reads through MiXCR, listing each CDR3 protein once. The sample lists 1.5 million to 2 million distinct CDR3 sequences; 25% to 35% were seen once. The data derive from a study of identical twins. Study-wide results and limits: There was an excess of low generation probability in the out-of-frame alpha sequences that twins shared. Fewer insertions marked abundant cord blood beta clonotypes; young adult naive trended weakly, memory not at all.

Healthy Caucasian individuals made up all the donors. The source material was cord blood. This receptor was taken from a newborn girl in good health. The chain combines TRBV29-1 with TRBJ2-7; D is undetermined. In DNA form, the CDR3 reads TGCAGCGTTGGGGTATCGACACCGGAAACCTACGAGCAGTACTTC. Protein sequence: CSVGVSTPETYEQYF.